This T cell receptor beta chain was found in a study of shared clonotypes between healthy human individuals. The wider study: Donors were two women and a few men aged 18 to 49.

All of the donors resided in Nashville, Tennessee, and each was a Caucasian adult. The CDR3 sequence is 12 residues long. CDR1 and CDR2 from the germline V gene are SQVTM and ANQGSEA. The germline V and J ends were trimmed by 7 bases and 0 bases, with 8 bases remaining between them. This clone has only one observation. Each subset's genomic DNA was shared equally among a number of immunoSEQ plates. Researchers sequenced unsorted PBMC DNA using ten immunoSEQ deep assay plates. Profiled with immunoSEQ multiplex PCR; TCRdb holds only in-frame clones, not every one. Of about 470,000 clones in the sample, 70% to 80% were seen once.

The sequencing sample was made of PBMCs. This receptor was identified in a middle-aged woman in good health. Some clones in this sample may be carry-over from other donors' samples. The V call is TRBV29-1, the J call TRBJ2-3; D possibly matches TRBD1 or TRBD2 (5 bases each). CDR3 amino acids: CSARDSTDTQYF. The CDR3 nucleotides read TGCAGCGCCCGGGACAGCACAGATACGCAGTATTTT.